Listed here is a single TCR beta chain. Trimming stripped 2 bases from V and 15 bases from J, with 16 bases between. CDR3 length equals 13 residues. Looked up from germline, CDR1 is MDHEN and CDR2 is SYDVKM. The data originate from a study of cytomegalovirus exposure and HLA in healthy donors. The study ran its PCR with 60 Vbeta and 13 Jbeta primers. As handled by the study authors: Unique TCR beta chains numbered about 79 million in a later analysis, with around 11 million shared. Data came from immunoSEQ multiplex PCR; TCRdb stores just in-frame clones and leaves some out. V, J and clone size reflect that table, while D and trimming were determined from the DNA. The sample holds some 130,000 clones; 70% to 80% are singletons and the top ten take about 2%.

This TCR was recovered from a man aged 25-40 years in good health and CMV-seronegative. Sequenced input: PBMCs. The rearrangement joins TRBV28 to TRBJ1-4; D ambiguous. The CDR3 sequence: CASSLVGSGVVFF. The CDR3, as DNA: TGTGCCAGCAGTTTAGTGGGATCGGGAGTGGTGTTTTTT.